This entry is about one TCR beta chain. What it binds is not known. TCRdb's table, derived via immunoSEQ multiplex PCR, lists solely in-frame clones and lacks some. The repertoire holds around 270,000 clones, with almost 95% as singletons. These data originate in a study of T cell responses to AZD1222 COVID-19 vaccine. Study results and caveats: Vaccine-related CD4 TCRs covered spike, predominating at 160-218 and 743-854.

This CDR3 is built from 15 residues. From germline, CDR1 is LGHDT and CDR2 YNNKEL (reference sequence). V lost 6 bases and J lost 0; bases outside the gene matches: 8. This chain connects TRBV3-1 (or the pseudogene TRBV3-2) to TRBJ2-7, with 7 bases aligning to TRBD1. The source is an adult who received the AZD1222 COVID-19 vaccine. Sequencing used peripheral blood, obtained 28 days after the second AZD1222 dose. Here the CDR3 reads CASSPGTDFSYEQYF. The CDR3 DNA sequence: TGTGCCAGCAGTCCTGGGACAGATTTCTCCTACGAGCAGTACTTC.